One sample yielded the 23 T cell receptor beta chains listed below, sequenced in a study of cytomegalovirus exposure and HLA in healthy donors. PCR employed 60 Vbeta and 13 Jbeta primers. The data were produced by immunoSEQ multiplex PCR, yet TCRdb's version contains in-frame clones alone and is incomplete. The top ten clones hold approximately 3.6% of a sample with about 200,000 clones, 70% to 85% of them seen once. Sequencing used PBMCs. These receptors were collected from a man in his forties in good health and CMV-seropositive.

Turning to this clone: The junction and the germline gene differ at one end; a read error may be behind it. The CDR3 region is CASSLGQAAGIF. The CDR3, as DNA: TGTGCCAGCAGCTTAGGACAGGCCGCCGGAATTTTT. The V and J genes are TRBV7-9 and TRBJ2-3; maybe TRBD1 (6 bases). CDR1 and CDR2 from the germline V gene are SEHNR and FQNEAQ (reference sequence). The CDR3 has 12 residues.

This clone was detected once. This sequence joins TRBV6-6 and TRBJ2-5; 8 bases match TRBD1. The CDR3 covers 14 residues. The germline CDR1 and CDR2 sequences are MNHNY and SVGAGI (reference sequence). V lost 1 base, J lost 5 bases, and 3 bases stayed unmatched. Written as DNA, the CDR3 is TGTGCCAGCAGTTACTTACAGGGGGTGGAGACCCAGTACTTC. Amino acid sequence: CASSYLQGVETQYF.

The chain uses TRBV5-1 and TRBJ2-1; the match to TRBD1 covers 9 bases. Germline loops: CDR1 SGHRS, CDR2 YFSETQ. This CDR3 contains 17 residues. After removal of 4 bases from V and 7 bases from J, the junction contained 15 bases not matched to a gene. The CDR3 nucleotides read TGCGCCAGCAGCAGTCAAGGTACAGGGGGCGCGGGGAATGAGCAGTTCTTC. Amino acids: CASSSQGTGGAGNEQFF. Filled out from reference TRBV5-1 and TRBJ2-1, the complete variable domain reads KAGVTQTPRYLIKTRGQQVTLSCSPISGHRSVSWYQQTPGQGLQFLFEYFSETQRNKGNFPGRFSGRQFSNSRSEMNVSTLELGDSALYLCASSSQGTGGAGNEQFFGPGTRLTVL.

The chain employs TRBV29-1 and TRBJ2-5, with 7 bases fitting TRBD1. The CDR3 totals 15 residues. Per germline, CDR1 SQVTM and CDR2 ANQGSEA. With V trimmed by 4 bases and J by 2 bases, 10 bases remained unmatched. The CDR3 protein is CSVVPLQGKQETQYF. In DNA, the CDR3 is TGCAGCGTTGTTCCCTTACAGGGGAAACAAGAGACCCAGTACTTC.

The J gene is TRBJ2-1, the V gene TRBV4-1, with D possibly being TRBD2 (6 bases). The CDR3 runs 15 residues. With 3 bases removed from V and 5 bases from J, the gap between germline ends came to 14 bases. Germline lookup yields CDR1 MGHRA and CDR2 YSYEKL. CDR3 sequence: CASSQGRGLDNEQFF. In nucleotides, the CDR3 is TGCGCCAGCAGCCAGGGAAGGGGACTCGACAATGAGCAGTTCTTC.

The chain recombines TRBV30 with TRBJ2-7, with a weak D call TRBD1 (5 bases). Germline V gives CDR1 GTSNPN, CDR2 SVGIG (reference sequence). The CDR3 runs 13 residues. V was clipped by 2 bases and J by 2 bases, with 10 bases between them. The CDR3 loop is CAWSQTGAYEQYF. Written as DNA, the CDR3 is TGTGCCTGGAGTCAAACAGGAGCCTACGAGCAGTACTTC.

The V and J genes are TRBV28 and TRBJ2-7, with TRBD1 matching 9 bases. V lost 5 bases and J lost 4; bases outside the gene matches: 6. This CDR3 is 14 amino acids long. The germline V gene has CDR1 MDHEN and CDR2 SYDVKM. The CDR3 nucleotides read TGTGCCAGCAGTCCCACAGGGGGCTGGTACGAGCAGTACTTC. It is translated as CASSPTGGWYEQYF.

As concerns this clone: The junction departs from germline at one end; a sequencing error may be responsible. The CDR3 DNA is TGTTCCAGCAGCTTAGGATGGACGAGGGAGAGTGAAGAGACCCAGTACTTC. Its protein product is CSSSLGWTRESEETQYF. The V and J genes are TRBV7-9 and TRBJ2-5, with a tentative D call TRBD2 (5 bases). The CDR3 runs 17 residues. Germline V gives CDR1 SEHNR, CDR2 FQNEAQ (reference sequence).

The V and J genes are TRBV6-5 and TRBJ2-7; 10 bases fit TRBD2. The trim removed 4 bases at V and 2 bases at J, leaving 8 bases unmatched. This CDR3 has 16 amino acids. CDR1 and CDR2 from the germline V gene are MNHEY and SVGAGI. The CDR3 reads CASSSALAGVPYEQYF. The CDR3 DNA reads as TGTGCCAGCAGTTCCGCTCTAGCGGGGGTTCCCTACGAGCAGTACTTC.

The genes are TRBV30 and TRBJ2-6; D might be TRBD2 (5 bases). V gave up 6 bases and J gave up 2 bases, with 11 bases separating them. Per the germline V gene, CDR1 is GTSNPN and CDR2 is SVGIG (reference sequence). The length of the CDR3 is 14 residues. The CDR3 nucleotides read TGTGCCTGTCCTTTGGGAGCTGGGGCCAACGTCCTGACTTTC. Its protein product is CACPLGAGANVLTF.

V usage is TRBV6-1 and J usage is TRBJ1-1; D unresolved. Trimming left V 8 bases short and J 3 bases short, with 13 bases between. CDR1 and CDR2 from the germline V gene are MNHNS and SASEGT. The CDR3 has 13 amino acids. The CDR3 region has the DNA TGTGCCAGCTTAGAGGAGGGAGACACTGAAGCTTTCTTT. Protein: CASLEEGDTEAFF.

The CDR3 nucleotides read TGTGCCAGCAGCGTAACCCAGAGGATCACCGGGGAGCTGTTTTTT. Its protein is CASSVTQRITGELFF. V and J are TRBV9 and TRBJ2-2; no reliable D call. Germline CDR1 SGDLS, CDR2 YYNGEE. Deletions cut 1 base from V and 4 bases from J, with 11 bases between. The CDR3 extends over 15 amino acids.

The J gene is TRBJ1-2, the V gene TRBV4-1; 10 bases are shared with TRBD1. The CDR3 runs 15 residues. Unmatched junction bases numbered 8, after V lost 4 bases and J lost 6 bases. Germline CDR1 reads MGHRA; CDR2 reads YSYEKL. The CDR3 bases are TGCGCCAGCAGCCCCTCCGGGACAGGGGTAAATGGCTACACCTTC. Residues: CASSPSGTGVNGYTF.

The rearrangement uses TRBV5-1 and TRBJ2-1; 8 bases agree with TRBD2. J was trimmed by 7 bases and V by 4 bases; bases with no gene match: 7. The CDR3 spans 14 residues. Germline V gene data show CDR1 as SGHRS and CDR2 as YFSETQ. The CDR3 here is CASSAGGSSNEQFF. The CDR3, as DNA: TGCGCCAGCAGCGCGGGAGGCTCCTCGAATGAGCAGTTCTTC.

The chain is built from TRBV29-1 and TRBJ1-3; 7 positions match TRBD1. There are 14 residues in the CDR3. The germline V gene has CDR1 SQVTM and CDR2 ANQGSEA. Trimming took 2 bases from V and 0 from J; bases not matched to a gene: 1. The CDR3 loop is CSVESGGSGNTIYF. DNA of the CDR3: TGCAGCGTTGAATCAGGGGGCTCTGGAAACACCATATATTTT.

The chain recombines TRBV2 with TRBJ1-1; 8 bases match TRBD1. CDR1 is SNHLY, CDR2 FYNNEI, per germline. V trimming: 7 bases; J trimming: 1 base; junction bases outside the gene matches: 5. The CDR3 length is 14 residues. The CDR3 bases are TGTGCCAGCAACCAACAGGGGGGGAACACTGAAGCTTTCTTT. It codes for CASNQQGGNTEAFF.

This clone came up a few times. The chain is built from TRBV19 and TRBJ2-2, with D perhaps matching TRBD1 (6 bases). The CDR3 runs 13 residues. Deletions cut 4 bases from V and 7 bases from J, with 10 bases between. Germline values: CDR1 LNHDA, CDR2 SQIVND (reference sequence). The CDR3 is CASSNNRVGELFF. The CDR3 DNA sequence: TGTGCCAGTAGTAACAACAGGGTCGGGGAGCTGTTTTTT.

The J gene is TRBJ2-7, the V gene TRBV6-5; TRBD2 might be the D (6 bases). The CDR3 is 14 residues long. From germline, CDR1 is MNHEY and CDR2 SVGAGI. Between the trimmed V and J ends, which lost 4 bases and 2 bases, there was a span of 12 bases. The CDR3: CASSLAGSTYEQYF. As DNA, the CDR3 is TGTGCCAGCAGTTTGGCGGGGTCCACCTACGAGCAGTACTTC.

The V and J genes are TRBV18 and TRBJ2-5; TRBD1 agrees at 9 bases. The germline V gene has CDR1 KGHSH and CDR2 LQKENI. The CDR3 is 15 amino acids. Trimming removed 0 bases from V and 6 bases from J; junction bases left unmatched: 5. The DNA for the CDR3 is TGTGCCAGCTCACCACCGGGACAGGGAGCAAAGACCCAGTACTTC. Protein sequence: CASSPPGQGAKTQYF.

The V call is TRBV5-1, the J call TRBJ2-7, with 8 bases aligning to TRBD1. CDR3 size: 15 residues. The ends lost 4 bases at V and 0 bases at J; junction bases unmatched: 6. Per the germline V gene, CDR1 is SGHRS and CDR2 is YFSETQ. The chain's CDR3 is CASSTTGTGSYEQYF. Written as DNA, the CDR3 is TGCGCCAGCAGCACGACCGGGACAGGCTCCTACGAGCAGTACTTC.

The rearrangement uses TRBV5-1 and TRBJ2-2; tentative D call: TRBD1 (5 bases). Between the trimmed V and J ends, which lost 2 bases and 0 bases, there was a span of 17 bases. The germline gives CDR1 SGHRS, CDR2 YFSETQ. The CDR3 extends over 18 amino acids. The CDR3 loop reads CASSLGQGPDPNTGELFF. The CDR3 bases are TGCGCCAGCAGCTTAGGGCAGGGCCCCGATCCGAACACCGGGGAGCTGTTTTTT.

This clone was detected a few times. V gene TRBV4-2 combines with J gene TRBJ2-1, with 9 bases lining up with TRBD1. Germline CDR1 is LGHNA and CDR2 is YNFKEQ. This CDR3 contains 15 residues. The V and J ends lost 4 bases and 4 bases, in that order; junction bases with no gene match: 5. In DNA form, the CDR3 reads TGTGCCAGCAGCCGCAACGACAGGGGGTACAATGAGCAGTTCTTC. Encoded protein: CASSRNDRGYNEQFF.

J is TRBJ1-3 and V is TRBV9; D remains unclear. V dropped 3 bases and J dropped 3 bases, with 10 bases sitting between them. The germline V gene encodes CDR1 SGDLS and CDR2 YYNGEE. The CDR3 runs to 14 residues. CDR3 sequence reads: CASSAEALGNTIYF. DNA of the CDR3: TGTGCCAGCAGCGCCGAAGCCCTTGGAAACACCATATATTTT.